A single sample is the source of the 21 T cell receptor beta chains below, sequenced in a study of beta chain features in type 1 diabetes listed by TCRdb under 2018. What the research found in general, with its limitations: Type 1 diabetes patients showed a moderate but significant shortening of TCRB CDR3 length in all four CD4+ subsets.

No antigen is known for these receptors. The library was built by means of the immunoSEQ multiplex PCR assay. The entire amount of isolated RNA was reverse transcribed using the High Capacity cDNA Reverse Transcription Kit, so the sequenced TCRB transcripts were expressed ones. TCRdb carries this immuneACCESS record with in-frame sequences only. Its versions omit some clonotypes, under half of them owing to an unresolved V gene in the studies checked, with the rest unexplained. In all, the sample holds about 710,000 clones, and over 13% of those were seen once. The leading ten clones occupy 0.035% to 0.045% of the sample. The sequencing sample was made of naive CD4+ T cells from blood. The cell subset or site label of this sample denotes: true naive CD4+ T cells. These receptors were taken from a man younger than 30 with type 1 diabetes.

This chain links TRBV9 with TRBJ2-7, with D uncertain. Germline-derived CDR1 and CDR2 are SGDLS and YYNGEE. With 4 bases removed from V and 0 bases from J, the gap between germline ends came to 14 bases. This CDR3 region has 15 residues. CDR3 protein: CASSQHPASSYEQYF. The CDR3 DNA reads TGTGCCAGCAGCCAACACCCGGCGAGCTCCTACGAGCAGTACTTC.

This clone appeared a few times. The chain links TRBV29-1 to TRBJ2-1, with TRBD1 matching over 8 bases. Germline values: CDR1 SQVTM, CDR2 ANQGSEA. The CDR3 loop spans 14 amino acids. Trimming cost V 6 bases and J 0 bases; bases outside gene matches: 4. CDR3 nucleotide sequence: TGCAGCGTGACAGGGGCCCTCTCCTACAATGAGCAGTTCTTC. Amino acid sequence: CSVTGALSYNEQFF.

This clone was picked up a small number of times. The chain is built from TRBV7-2 and TRBJ2-7; a weak D match, TRBD2 (6 bases). The CDR3 extends over 13 amino acids. Looked up from germline, CDR1 is SGHTA and CDR2 is FQGNSA. V gave up 1 base and J gave up 4 bases, with 8 bases separating them. As DNA, the CDR3 is TGTGCCAGCAGCTTAGGGGACTCATACGAGCAGTACTTC. This sequence encodes CASSLGDSYEQYF.

The chain is built from TRBV4-3 and TRBJ1-2; 10 positions match TRBD1. With V trimmed by 4 bases and J by 8 bases, 7 bases remained unmatched. In germline, CDR1 is LGHNA, CDR2 YSLEER. The CDR3 loop spans 14 amino acids. CDR3 sequence (DNA): TGCGCCAGCAGCCTGGCCGGGACAGGGGTCGGCTACACCTTC. This translates into CASSLAGTGVGYTF.

The rearrangement links TRBV14 to TRBJ1-3; D is uncertain. Per the germline V gene, CDR1 is SGHDN and CDR2 is FVKESK. V was clipped by 3 bases and J by 0 bases, with 0 bases between them. This CDR3 has 12 residues. The CDR3 here is CASSHSGNTIYF. The CDR3 coding sequence is TGTGCCAGCAGCCACTCTGGAAACACCATATATTTT.

The chain links TRBV19 to TRBJ2-7; 9 bases line up with TRBD1. The CDR3 consists of 15 residues. J gave up 6 bases and V 5 bases, and 11 bases lay outside the gene matches. CDR1 and CDR2 (germline): LNHDA, SQIVND (reference sequence). The CDR3 sequence is CASSPRPGTGFEQYF. CDR3 bases: TGTGCCAGTAGTCCCCGTCCCGGGACAGGGTTCGAGCAGTACTTC.

J is TRBJ2-1 and V is TRBV6-1; no reliable D call. Trimming shortened V by 9 bases and J by 0 bases, and 12 bases separated the two germline ends. The CDR3 has 14 amino acids. The germline V gene encodes CDR1 MNHNS and CDR2 SASEGT. CDR3 in amino acids: CASLTPSSYNEQFF. The CDR3 nucleotides are TGTGCCAGTCTGACTCCTAGCTCCTACAATGAGCAGTTCTTC.

V gene TRBV5-4 combines with J gene TRBJ2-3; TRBD2 matches at 9 bases. The CDR3 covers 17 residues. V lost 4 bases and J lost 1; bases outside the gene matches: 10. The germline CDR1 and CDR2 sequences are SGHNT and YYREEE (reference sequence). CDR3 bases: TGTGCCAGCAGCCCCAGACAGGGACTAGCTGGCACAGATACGCAGTATTTT. Encoded protein: CASSPRQGLAGTDTQYF. Full variable domain (outside the CDR3, taken from reference TRBV5-4 and TRBJ2-3): ETGVTQSPTHLIKTRGQQVTLRCSSQSGHNTVSWYQQALGQGPQFIFQYYREEENGRGNFPPRFSGLQFPNYSSELNVNALELDDSALYLCASSPRQGLAGTDTQYFGPGTRLTVL.

V gene TRBV2 combines with J gene TRBJ2-3; D is unresolved. Germline CDR1 reads SNHLY; CDR2 reads FYNNEI. The CDR3 runs 13 residues. Trimming left V 6 bases short and J 3 bases short, with 10 bases between. The CDR3 sequence: CASRATGTDTQYF. The DNA of the CDR3 is TGTGCCAGCAGAGCTACCGGGACAGATACGCAGTATTTT.

J is TRBJ2-1 and V is TRBV11-2; 12 nucleotides agree with TRBD1. The junction had 13 bases not matched to a gene; V was cut back by 6 bases and J by 7 bases. The CDR3 totals 17 residues. CDR1 and CDR2 from the germline V gene are SGHAT and FQNNGV. The CDR3 sequence: CASSRMLRDRGLNEQFF. CDR3 coding DNA: TGTGCCAGCAGTCGAATGTTGAGGGACAGGGGGCTGAATGAGCAGTTCTTC.

This clone has more than one count but fewer than ten. The chain uses TRBV20-1 and TRBJ2-1; 11 positions match TRBD1. Trimming cost V 3 bases and J 16 bases; bases outside gene matches: 5. CDR3 size: 11 residues. Looked up from germline, CDR1 is DFQATT and CDR2 is SNEGSKA (reference sequence). CDR3 in DNA: TGCAGTGCTAGTCCTGGACAGGGGGCTTTCTTC. Protein sequence: CSASPGQGAFF.

The chain couples TRBV7-2 to TRBJ2-2, with TRBD1 identical over 8 bases. V gave up 4 bases and J gave up 5 bases; unmatched junction bases: 3. CDR3 size: 14 residues. CDR1 and CDR2 (germline): SGHTA, FQGNSA. CDR3 nucleotides: TGTGCCAGCAGCTCCGGACAGGGAACCGGGGAGCTGTTTTTT. Its translation: CASSSGQGTGELFF.

The chain is built from TRBV5-1 and TRBJ2-3; D remains ambiguous. This CDR3 comprises 16 residues. V was pared by 3 bases and J by 0 bases, with 14 bases between. Per the germline V gene, CDR1 is SGHRS and CDR2 is YFSETQ. DNA of the CDR3: TGCGCCAGCAGCTCCCCGCGCCTCACTAGCACAGATACGCAGTATTTT. Translation: CASSSPRLTSTDTQYF.

This clone was found a few times. DNA of the CDR3: TGCGCCAGCAGCTTTGGACAGGTGAACACCGGGGAGCTGTTTTTT. Protein: CASSFGQVNTGELFF. The genes are TRBV5-1 and TRBJ2-2; 7 bases map to TRBD1. After removal of 2 bases from V and 1 base from J, the junction contained 2 bases not matched to a gene. Per the germline V gene, CDR1 is SGHRS and CDR2 is YFSETQ. The CDR3 extends over 15 amino acids. Using reference TRBV5-1 and TRBJ2-2 for the parts outside the CDR3, the full variable domain is KAGVTQTPRYLIKTRGQQVTLSCSPISGHRSVSWYQQTPGQGLQFLFEYFSETQRNKGNFPGRFSGRQFSNSRSEMNVSTLELGDSALYLCASSFGQVNTGELFFGEGSRLTVL.

The V and J genes are TRBV7-2 and TRBJ2-3, with D possibly being TRBD2 (7 bases). Trimming shortened V by 6 bases and J by 2 bases, and 21 bases separated the two germline ends. Germline assignment: CDR1 SGHTA and CDR2 FQGNSA. The length of the CDR3 is 17 residues. CDR3 amino acids: CASREFGGGLYTDTQYF. The CDR3 nucleotides read TGTGCCAGCAGGGAGTTCGGCGGGGGCCTATACACAGATACGCAGTATTTT.

This clone came up a few times. The genes are TRBV4-3 and TRBJ2-4; TRBD1 agrees at 8 bases. There are 18 residues in the CDR3. The germline V gene has CDR1 LGHNA and CDR2 YSLEER. V lost 1 base, J lost 2 bases, and 10 bases stayed unmatched. The CDR3 is CASSQVLPRGQSKNIQYF. In DNA, the CDR3 is TGCGCCAGCAGCCAAGTCCTCCCCAGGGGGCAGTCCAAAAACATTCAGTACTTC.

The rearrangement uses TRBV27 and TRBJ2-2; 8 nucleotides agree with TRBD2. This CDR3 contains 16 residues. Trimming took 1 base from V and 4 from J; bases not matched to a gene: 5. Looked up from germline, CDR1 is MNHEY and CDR2 is SMNVEV (reference sequence). The CDR3 nucleotides read TGTGCCAGCAGTTTATTCTTGGGGACTAGCACCGGGGAGCTGTTTTTT. As protein: CASSLFLGTSTGELFF.

The chain is built from TRBV6-5 and TRBJ2-7; D remains unclear. Germline CDR1 reads MNHEY; CDR2 reads SVGAGI. The CDR3 loop spans 13 amino acids. V lost 5 bases to trimming and J lost 3 bases, with 11 bases between them. The CDR3 region has the DNA TGTGCCAGCAGTAACGGAAGGGTCTACGAGCAGTACTTC. Translating gives CASSNGRVYEQYF.

This clone was seen more than once but under ten times. The chain has TRBV30 and TRBJ2-1, with a tentative D call TRBD2 (6 bases). V was clipped by 4 bases and J by 0 bases, with 7 bases between them. Per the germline V gene, CDR1 is GTSNPN and CDR2 is SVGIG (reference sequence). CDR3 size: 13 residues. The CDR3, as DNA: TGTGCCTGGACTAGCGCCTCCTACAATGAGCAGTTCTTC. It specifies CAWTSASYNEQFF.

The chain is built from TRBV29-1 and TRBJ2-1; 11 bases align to TRBD2. The junction had 13 bases not matched to a gene; V was cut back by 7 bases and J by 8 bases. CDR1 SQVTM and CDR2 ANQGSEA come from the germline V gene. The CDR3 covers 15 residues. The CDR3 coding sequence is TGCAGCGCCGCTCTTACTAGCGGGGGAGGCCATGAGCAGTTCTTC. This encodes CSAALTSGGGHEQFF.

The rearrangement joins TRBV27 to TRBJ1-2; D perhaps matches TRBD1 (6 bases). The CDR3 runs to 12 residues. V shed 3 bases and J shed 8 bases, with 10 bases lying between them. The germline CDR1 and CDR2 sequences are MNHEY and SMNVEV (reference sequence). CDR3: CASSFLGGGYTF. CDR3 coding DNA: TGTGCCAGCAGTTTCCTCGGGGGCGGCTACACCTTC.